The clone carrying this T cell receptor (beta chain) has a count of ten or more. Its antigen is unknown. Germline lookup yields CDR1 SGHTA and CDR2 FQGTGA. There are 16 residues in the CDR3. The J segment lost 4 bases and the V segment lost 1 base, leaving 3 bases of the junction unmatched. Construction of the TCRbeta library involved unique molecular identifiers. MiXCR, run by TCRdb on the PCR reads, gives a single entry per CDR3 protein. Here the sample spans about 870,000 distinct CDR3 sequences, around 15% being singletons. This sample was included in a study of T-cell reconstitution after alpha-beta-depleted transplantation in children. Whole-study results and caveats: Some patients showed high day-60 TCRbeta diversity, which derived from surviving recipient T cells and thymic progenitors.

The source is a male patient younger than 18 who had a stem cell transplant for acute lymphoblastic leukemia, so the T cells may come from the graft donor. The material sequenced was PBMCs, mostly from graft donor cells, taken 360 days after TCRalphabeta/CD19-depleted stem cell transplant. V is TRBV7-3 and J is TRBJ2-3, with 12 bases lining up with TRBD2. The CDR3 coding sequence is TGTGCCAGCAGCTTAAGCCCTAGCGGGAGGGCAGATACGCAGTATTTT. Residues: CASSLSPSGRADTQYF.